What follows describes a single TCR beta chain. Its antigen is unidentified. A multiplex PCR was run with 60 Vbeta primers and 13 Jbeta primers. The assay was immunoSEQ multiplex PCR, and TCRdb's table has in-frame clones only and misses some. The repertoire holds under 150,000 clones, with 75% to 90% as singletons. The sample comes from a study of cytomegalovirus exposure and HLA in healthy donors. Study results and limitations: In a later analysis, parvovirus B19, influenza, CMV and Epstein-Barr virus appeared linked to several top co-occurrence clusters. Rarity held for most TCR sequences, but there were some public TCRs that occurred in many donors.

Each donor was healthy, and each was a bone marrow donor. CDR3 length: 16 amino acids. Germline CDR1 and CDR2: SGHVS and FNYEAQ. Trimming shortened V by 0 bases and J by 3 bases, and 12 bases separated the two germline ends. The TCR was taken from a middle-aged woman in good health and CMV-seronegative. The chain carries TRBV7-6 and TRBJ2-1, with no clear D. Sequencing was performed on PBMCs. The CDR3 reads CASSLAPIPGYNEQFF. The CDR3 nucleotides are TGTGCCAGCAGCTTAGCGCCCATCCCGGGCTACAATGAGCAGTTCTTC.